This T cell receptor beta chain was sequenced during a study of blood T cell repertoires in COVID-19. Overall study: There were acute and convalescent COVID-19 samples, and they came from the United States, Italy and Spain. T cells, B-cell-depleted T cells, or PBMCs provided the cDNA or gDNA that served as material.

The CDR3 totals 13 residues. Trimming stripped 1 base from V and 5 bases from J, with 9 bases between. Per the germline V gene, CDR1 is SGHRS and CDR2 is YFSETQ. Source study methods: Estimated nucleated cell counts came from reference gene primer amplification. Measured with immunoSEQ multiplex PCR; TCRdb has only the in-frame clones, and not every one. D and trimming come from the DNA, and the V and J calls and clone size come from that table. This table holds 100,000 to 130,000 clones, more than 80% found once. The chain links TRBV5-1 to TRBJ2-5; D remains ambiguous. The source is a man aged 35 to 55 with active or convalescent COVID-19. The sample comprised peripheral blood. The CDR3 coding sequence is TGCGCCAGCAGCTTGTGGCCCTCGGAGACCCAGTACTTC. Its translation is CASSLWPSETQYF.